The next 31 T cell receptor beta chains were all read from a single sample in a study of glioma-infiltrating T cells after dendritic cell vaccination. Clones were read by immunoSEQ multiplex PCR, and TCRdb kept only the in-frame ones, dropping some. The data contain about 73,000 clones, roughly 87% of them singletons. The sequenced sample was blood, obtained before dendritic cell vaccination. The receptors come from a human donor with glioblastoma.

This clone has only a few counts. At the DNA level, this CDR3 is encoded by other sequences in the same sample as well. The rearrangement joins TRBV9 to TRBJ2-1, with 11 bases fitting TRBD2. The CDR3 is 15 amino acids. Per the germline V gene, CDR1 is SGDLS and CDR2 is YYNGEE. The junction had 5 bases not matched to a gene; V was cut back by 0 bases and J by 9 bases. The DNA of the CDR3 is TGTGCCAGCAGCGTAGTCCTAGCGGGAGGTAGTGAGCAGTTCTTC. This sequence encodes CASSVVLAGGSEQFF.

This chain uses TRBV4-2 with TRBJ2-5; 8 positions agree with TRBD2. CDR3 size: 15 residues. CDR1 and CDR2 (germline): LGHNA, YNFKEQ. Unmatched junction bases numbered 6, after V lost 1 base and J lost 5 bases. CDR3: CASSQGTGGLETQYF. DNA of the CDR3: TGTGCCAGCAGCCAAGGAACGGGGGGGCTGGAGACCCAGTACTTC.

The chain couples TRBV6-1 to TRBJ2-5; TRBD1 might be the D (5 bases). V was cut by 7 bases and J by 5 bases, with 17 bases left in between. This CDR3 region has 14 residues. Germline V gene data show CDR1 as MNHNS and CDR2 as SASEGT. The CDR3 spells CASTSTAGRETQYF. The CDR3 nucleotides read TGTGCCAGCACCTCTACTGCAGGGCGGGAGACCCAGTACTTC.

In its sample, this clone was seen once. This chain uses TRBV5-6 with TRBJ2-3, with D possibly TRBD2 on 6 matching bases. There are 15 residues in the CDR3. The V gene's germline CDR1 is SGHDT and CDR2 YYEEEE. Trimming left V 4 bases short and J 0 bases short, with 12 bases between. In nucleotides, the CDR3 is TGTGCCAGCAGCACCCCCCGGGAGAGCACAGATACGCAGTATTTT. This translates into CASSTPRESTDTQYF.

The gene calls are TRBV4-2 and TRBJ2-2; 13 positions agree with TRBD2. After removal of 2 bases from V and 8 bases from J, the junction contained 5 bases not matched to a gene. Per the germline V gene, CDR1 is LGHNA and CDR2 is YNFKEQ. This CDR3 contains 16 residues. CDR3 nucleotides: TGTGCCAGCAGCCAATCACTAGCGGGGGGGATTGGGGAGCTGTTTTTT. It yields the protein CASSQSLAGGIGELFF.

The chain employs TRBV19 and TRBJ1-1; no clear D gene. This CDR3 has 15 amino acids. CDR1 is LNHDA, CDR2 SQIVND, per germline (reference sequence). Trimming cost V 3 bases and J 6 bases, with 17 bases left between them. The CDR3 is CASSIAPGVGAEAFF. The CDR3 nucleotides read TGTGCCAGTAGTATTGCACCGGGAGTCGGCGCTGAAGCTTTCTTT. Full variable domain (outside the CDR3, taken from reference TRBV19 and TRBJ1-1): DGGITQSPKYLFRKEGQNVTLSCEQNLNHDAMYWYRQDPGQGLRLIYYSQIVNDFQKGDIAEGYSVSREKKESFPLTVTSAQKNPTAFYLCASSIAPGVGAEAFFGQGTRLTVV.

This sequence joins TRBV19 and TRBJ2-3; 7 bases match TRBD2. The CDR3 covers 17 residues. Germline assignment: CDR1 LNHDA and CDR2 SQIVND (reference sequence). Trimming removed 3 bases from V and 4 bases from J; junction bases left unmatched: 13. Here the CDR3 DNA reads TGTGCCAGTAGTATCCCCCCACGGGGAGGGCTTCCAGATACGCAGTATTTT. It codes for CASSIPPRGGLPDTQYF.

This chain uses TRBV18 with TRBJ2-5; possibly TRBD1 for D (5 bases). V gave up 0 bases and J gave up 3 bases, with 14 bases separating them. Germline CDR1 is KGHSH and CDR2 is LQKENI. This CDR3 spans 16 amino acids. This CDR3 reads CASSPPSVQGKETQYF. The CDR3 DNA reads TGTGCCAGCTCACCACCGTCGGTCCAGGGTAAAGAGACCCAGTACTTC.

This clone was counted a single time. This chain uses TRBV5-4 with TRBJ2-6, with a tentative D call TRBD2 (6 bases). V was cut by 5 bases and J by 3 bases, with 18 bases left in between. The CDR3 totals 17 residues. CDR1 and CDR2 from the germline V gene are SGHNT and YYREEE (reference sequence). The DNA of the CDR3 is TGTGCCAGCAGTTTTCATTACCTGGGAGGTGGGGCCAACGTCCTGACTTTC. It specifies CASSFHYLGGGANVLTF. Complete variable domain (other parts from reference TRBV5-4 and TRBJ2-6): ETGVTQSPTHLIKTRGQQVTLRCSSQSGHNTVSWYQQALGQGPQFIFQYYREEENGRGNFPPRFSGLQFPNYSSELNVNALELDDSALYLCASSFHYLGGGANVLTFGAGSRLTVL.

The V and J genes are TRBV5-1 and TRBJ2-2; 7 bases match TRBD1. The length of the CDR3 is 17 residues. The germline V gene encodes CDR1 SGHRS and CDR2 YFSETQ. V was pared by 3 bases and J by 0 bases, with 8 bases of the junction left unmatched. The CDR3 region is CASSSANRGPNTGELFF. The CDR3 nucleotides read TGCGCCAGCAGCTCGGCCAACAGGGGCCCGAACACCGGGGAGCTGTTTTTT.

The chain is built from TRBV10-3 and TRBJ1-1; D is uncertain. CDR1 and CDR2 (germline): ENHRY, SYGVKD. V dropped 2 bases and J dropped 7 bases, with 14 bases sitting between them. The CDR3 is 14 residues long. Written as DNA, the CDR3 is TGTGCCATCAGTGAGCTTGTGGGTGGCGGTGAAGCTTTCTTT. Protein product: CAISELVGGGEAFF.

The gene calls are TRBV5-6 and TRBJ1-2; D not resolved. Trimming left V 4 bases short and J 0 bases short, with 4 bases between. The CDR3 has 12 residues. Looked up from germline, CDR1 is SGHDT and CDR2 is YYEEEE. The CDR3 DNA reads as TGTGCCAGCAGCGAGTCTAACTATGGCTACACCTTC. It is translated as CASSESNYGYTF.

This chain links TRBV27 with TRBJ1-2; D unclear. Trimming removed 5 bases from V and 3 bases from J, with 10 bases in between. This CDR3 has 13 amino acids. CDR1 and CDR2 (germline): MNHEY, SMNVEV (reference sequence). The CDR3 region has the DNA TGTGCCAGCAGTCCACCGGGGTACTATGGCTACACCTTC. Protein: CASSPPGYYGYTF.

CDR3 nucleotide sequence: TGCGCCAGCAGCTTGGCGGGAGGTCTCAATGAGCAGTTCTTC. It yields the protein CASSLAGGLNEQFF. The chain is built from TRBV5-1 and TRBJ2-1; 7 bases agree with TRBD2. The CDR3 is 14 residues long. Trimming removed 0 bases from V and 6 bases from J; junction bases left unmatched: 3. The germline gives CDR1 SGHRS, CDR2 YFSETQ. Full variable domain (missing parts from reference TRBV5-1 and TRBJ2-1): KAGVTQTPRYLIKTRGQQVTLSCSPISGHRSVSWYQQTPGQGLQFLFEYFSETQRNKGNFPGRFSGRQFSNSRSEMNVSTLELGDSALYLCASSLAGGLNEQFFGPGTRLTVL.

This clone was recorded only once. Compared with germline, one end of the junction differs, possibly owing to a read error. V gene TRBV2 combines with J gene TRBJ2-1; 7 positions agree with TRBD2. Germline CDR1 reads SNHLY; CDR2 reads FYNNEI. CDR3 length: 11 residues. CDR3 nucleotide sequence: TGTGCCAGCACAGGAACTAGCGTCCAGGTCTTC. As protein: CASTGTSVQVF.

V is TRBV6-4 and J is TRBJ2-7, with 10 bases matching TRBD1. The ends lost 4 bases at V and 10 bases at J; junction bases unmatched: 10. The CDR3 is made up of 14 amino acids. Germline values: CDR1 MRHNA, CDR2 SNTAGT. CDR3 DNA: TGTGCCAGCAGTGTACCCCGGGACAGGGGATCTCAGTACGTC. This codes for CASSVPRDRGSQYV.

The gene calls are TRBV7-2 and TRBJ2-5; 11 bases line up with TRBD2. The germline V gene has CDR1 SGHTA and CDR2 FQGNSA. This CDR3 is built from 15 residues. The V segment lost 5 bases and the J segment 4 bases; nucleotides outside the gene matches: 6. CDR3 loop: CASSPGGLAAETQYF. The CDR3 region has the DNA TGTGCCAGCAGCCCCGGGGGACTAGCGGCAGAGACCCAGTACTTC.

The rearrangement uses TRBV30 and TRBJ2-5; TRBD2 might be the D (5 bases). This CDR3 has 12 residues. Germline V lookup: CDR1 GTSNPN, CDR2 SVGIG (reference sequence). Between the trimmed V and J ends, which lost 0 bases and 5 bases, there was a span of 7 bases. CDR3: CAWSVTGETQYF. The CDR3 DNA follows: TGTGCCTGGAGTGTAACGGGGGAGACCCAGTACTTC.

The genes are TRBV19 and TRBJ2-5; D unclear. The CDR3 contains 13 residues. With 3 bases removed from V and 5 bases from J, the gap between germline ends came to 10 bases. Germline V gene data show CDR1 as LNHDA and CDR2 as SQIVND (reference sequence). The CDR3 is CASSISSGETQYF. CDR3 nucleotides: TGTGCCAGTAGTATTAGCTCTGGGGAGACCCAGTACTTC.

This rearrangement joins TRBV6-5 to TRBJ1-3; D call uncertain. V was shortened by 2 bases and J by 2 bases, with 13 bases between the two germline ends. The germline gives CDR1 MNHEY, CDR2 SVGAGI. The CDR3 runs to 16 residues. CDR3: CASSYAGLAAGNTIYF. Here the CDR3 DNA reads TGTGCCAGCAGTTACGCGGGGTTAGCGGCTGGAAACACCATATATTTT.

The chain couples TRBV5-1 to TRBJ2-5, with D perhaps TRBD2 (6 bases). V lost 7 bases to trimming and J lost 5 bases, with 18 bases between them. CDR1 is SGHRS, CDR2 YFSETQ, per germline. This CDR3 has 14 residues. Here the CDR3 reads CASGAGQGGETQYF. The CDR3 DNA sequence: TGCGCCAGCGGGGCGGGGCAGGGAGGTGAGACCCAGTACTTC.

The chain joins TRBV25-1 to TRBJ2-2, with 10 nucleotides matching TRBD2. Germline CDR1 and CDR2: MGHDK and SYGVNS. There are 15 residues in the CDR3. The ends lost 6 bases at V and 0 bases at J; junction bases unmatched: 1. In DNA form, the CDR3 reads TGTGCCAGCAGAGCGGGAGGGCCGAACACCGGGGAGCTGTTTTTT. Protein: CASRAGGPNTGELFF.

The V gene is TRBV5-4, the J gene TRBJ2-3, with D perhaps matching TRBD1 (6 bases). The germline gives CDR1 SGHNT, CDR2 YYREEE (reference sequence). CDR3 length equals 15 residues. V was cut by 3 bases and J by 3 bases, with 14 bases left in between. The CDR3 DNA follows: TGTGCCAGCAGCTATGGCGGCAGGGGAACAGATACGCAGTATTTT. It is translated as CASSYGGRGTDTQYF.

The chain has TRBV7-2 and TRBJ2-3; perhaps TRBD2 as D (7 bases). This CDR3 region has 14 residues. Germline values: CDR1 SGHTA, CDR2 FQGNSA. V dropped 5 bases and J dropped 4 bases, with 13 bases sitting between them. This CDR3 reads CASSIGGPPDTQYF. The CDR3 nucleotides read TGTGCCAGCAGCATCGGGGGGCCACCAGATACGCAGTATTTT.

The chain joins TRBV7-6 to TRBJ2-5, with 9 nucleotides matching TRBD2. J was trimmed by 2 bases and V by 2 bases; bases with no gene match: 6. CDR3 length: 16 amino acids. Germline V gives CDR1 SGHVS, CDR2 FNYEAQ. The CDR3 sequence: CASSLLGSGRQETQYF. CDR3 DNA sequence: TGTGCCAGCAGCTTATTGGGTAGCGGGAGACAAGAGACCCAGTACTTC.

In its sample, this clone was seen a few times. CDR3 in amino acids: CASSIGSGHEQYV. The CDR3, as DNA: TGTGCCAGTAGTATAGGCTCAGGGCACGAGCAGTACGTC. The chain is built from TRBV19 and TRBJ2-7; perhaps TRBD1 as D (5 bases). This CDR3 spans 13 amino acids. V lost 1 base to trimming and J lost 5 bases, with 9 bases between them. From germline, CDR1 is LNHDA and CDR2 SQIVND (reference sequence).

The rearrangement joins TRBV29-1 to TRBJ2-5, with D unresolved. Trimming took off 7 bases at V and 0 bases at J, with 18 bases between the two ends. This CDR3 is 15 amino acids long. Per the germline V gene, CDR1 is SQVTM and CDR2 is ANQGSEA. CDR3 bases: TGCAGCGCCGTCACCTTGGCGGAGCACCAAGAGACCCAGTACTTC. Translation: CSAVTLAEHQETQYF.

The chain recombines TRBV30 with TRBJ1-1; TRBD1 aligns across 9 bases. The CDR3 covers 14 residues. Germline loops: CDR1 GTSNPN, CDR2 SVGIG (reference sequence). With V trimmed by 3 bases and J by 3 bases, 5 bases remained unmatched. The DNA for the CDR3 is TGTGCCTGGAGAACAGGGGGCAAGGACACTGAAGCTTTCTTT. This codes for CAWRTGGKDTEAFF.

V and J are TRBV6-6 and TRBJ1-5, with TRBD1 matching 11 bases. Germline V lookup: CDR1 MNHNY, CDR2 SVGAGI (reference sequence). The junction had 5 bases not matched to a gene; V was cut back by 5 bases and J by 5 bases. The length of the CDR3 is 15 residues. CDR3 amino acids: CASSRTGGSDQPQHF. The DNA of the CDR3 is TGTGCCAGCAGTAGGACAGGGGGCAGCGATCAGCCCCAGCATTTT.

V usage is TRBV10-2 and J usage is TRBJ1-1, with TRBD1 matching 8 bases. This CDR3 comprises 13 residues. The trim removed 11 bases at V and 0 bases at J, leaving 5 bases unmatched. Germline V gene sequence: CDR1 WSHSY, CDR2 SAAADI. The CDR3: CASRDRMNTEAFF. CDR3 bases: TGCGCCTCAAGGGACAGGATGAACACTGAAGCTTTCTTT.

This chain uses TRBV7-2 with TRBJ1-1; TRBD1 aligns across 7 bases. Germline CDR1 reads SGHTA; CDR2 reads FQGNSA. V shed 3 bases and J 7 bases; nucleotides not matched to a gene: 2. The CDR3 runs to 12 residues. CDR3 coding DNA: TGTGCCAGCAGCTTGGGACAGATTGAAGCTTTCTTT. Translation gives CASSLGQIEAFF. The complete variable domain, with remaining parts taken from reference TRBV7-2 and TRBJ1-1, reads GAGVSQSPSNKVTEKGKDVELRCDPISGHTALYWYRQSLGQGLEFLIYFQGNSAPDKSGLPSDRFSAERTGGSVSTLTIQRTQQEDSAVYLCASSLGQIEAFFGQGTRLTVV.